This passage covers 28 T cell receptor beta chains from one sample sequenced in a study of CD8 T cells in ankylosing spondylitis. Using its own MiXCR run on the 5' RACE reads, TCRdb lists one record per CDR3 protein. Of under 300,000 distinct CDR3 sequences listed, over 15% are singletons. The sample was blood, either unsorted or a sorted T cell fraction (not recorded which). The receptors originated from a male donor with ankylosing spondylitis or in good health (not recorded which).

This clonotype was found once. This clone may be a read error of a much larger clone one base away. The gene calls are TRBV5-1 and TRBJ2-2, with TRBD1 matching over 7 bases. Germline lookup yields CDR1 SGHRS and CDR2 YFSETQ. J gave up 6 bases and V 5 bases, and 13 bases lay outside the gene matches. The CDR3 extends over 16 amino acids. The CDR3 spells CASRLSQGLGAGELFF. The CDR3 bases are TGCGCCAGCAGGTTGTCACAGGGGTTGGGCGCCGGGGAGCTGTTTTTT.

In this sample, this clonotype turned up a few times. CDR3 sequence: CASSMPAGDTDTQYF. The DNA of the CDR3 is TGTGCCAGCAGTATGCCAGCGGGAGACACAGATACGCAGTATTTT. The chain carries TRBV27 and TRBJ2-3; 8 nucleotides match TRBD2. Germline CDR1 is MNHEY and CDR2 is SMNVEV (reference sequence). V trimming: 5 bases; J trimming: 2 bases; junction bases outside the gene matches: 6. There are 15 residues in the CDR3.

At least ten counts were recorded for this clonotype. This sequence joins TRBV12-3 or TRBV12-4 and TRBJ1-5; TRBD1 matches at 7 bases. The CDR3 is 18 amino acids. V was pared by 0 bases and J by 0 bases, with 8 bases of the junction left unmatched. The CDR3 sequence: CASSLAPGTAVSNQPQHF. CDR3 bases: TGTGCCAGCAGTTTAGCGCCGGGGACAGCAGTTAGCAATCAGCCCCAGCATTTT.

The chain carries TRBV2 and TRBJ2-7; 7 nucleotides line up with TRBD2. The CDR3 totals 15 residues. V dropped 7 bases and J dropped 0; count of bases not matched to a gene: 9. Germline assignment: CDR1 SNHLY and CDR2 FYNNEI. In DNA form, the CDR3 reads TGTGCCAGCACCGGGGGGTCTCTAAGCTCCTACGAGCAGTACTTC. Translated: CASTGGSLSSYEQYF.

This clonotype was detected only a few times. This chain uses TRBV5-1 with TRBJ2-1, with 9 bases aligning to TRBD1. V shed 3 bases, J shed 5 bases, and the junction held 3 bases outside the gene matches. Germline-derived CDR1 and CDR2 are SGHRS and YFSETQ. This CDR3 has 14 residues. The CDR3 reads CASSWDRANNEQFF. In DNA form, the CDR3 reads TGCGCCAGCAGCTGGGACAGGGCTAACAATGAGCAGTTCTTC.

The J gene is TRBJ2-7, the V gene TRBV10-3, with TRBD2 matching 7 bases. The CDR3 is made up of 15 amino acids. Germline CDR1 and CDR2: ENHRY and SYGVKD. J lost 0 bases, V lost 3 bases, and 5 bases had no gene match. CDR3 region: CAISDLASGSYEQYF. CDR3 nucleotide sequence: TGTGCCATCAGTGATCTGGCTAGCGGCTCCTACGAGCAGTACTTC.

This clonotype showed up many times. The chain uses TRBV4-1 and TRBJ2-2; D unresolved. V lost 3 bases to trimming and J lost 1 base, with 0 bases between them. The CDR3 totals 12 residues. Germline V CDR1 and CDR2: MGHRA, YSYEKL. The CDR3 loop reads CASSQNTGELFF. Here the CDR3 DNA reads TGCGCCAGCAGCCAGAACACCGGGGAGCTGTTTTTT.

The chain carries TRBV7-2 and TRBJ2-7; 10 bases match TRBD2. Losses at the gene ends were 3 bases for V and 4 bases for J; bases not matched to a gene: 6. Germline CDR1 reads SGHTA; CDR2 reads FQGNSA. The CDR3 has 15 residues. For the CDR3, the DNA is TGTGCCAGCAGCTTTTATACTAGCGGGGTGTACGAGCAGTACTTC. Protein product: CASSFYTSGVYEQYF.

This clonotype turned up a few times. The chain employs TRBV7-9 and TRBJ2-3; D is possibly TRBD1 (5 bases). This CDR3 is 16 amino acids long. Between the trimmed V and J ends, which lost 2 bases and 3 bases, there was a span of 15 bases. Germline assignment: CDR1 SEHNR and CDR2 FQNEAQ (reference sequence). CDR3 loop: CASSLQGPAETDTQYF. In DNA form, the CDR3 reads TGTGCCAGCAGCTTACAGGGCCCCGCAGAAACAGATACGCAGTATTTT.

In this sample, this clonotype turned up a few times. The chain uses TRBV6-1 and TRBJ2-6; TRBD1 is a possible D gene (5 bases). The CDR3 totals 17 residues. Deletions cut 6 bases from V and 4 bases from J, with 19 bases between. Per germline, CDR1 MNHNS and CDR2 SASEGT. The CDR3 DNA reads as TGTGCCAGCAGCCCCGACAGCTTATTGTCGGGGGCCAACGTCCTGACTTTC. Translation: CASSPDSLLSGANVLTF.

In this sample, this clonotype turned up many times. The chain is built from TRBV10-1 and TRBJ2-7, with a tentative D call TRBD2 (5 bases). V was shortened by 6 bases and J by 0 bases, with 6 bases between the two germline ends. The CDR3 consists of 12 residues. Germline CDR1 and CDR2: WNHNN and SYGVQD (reference sequence). In DNA, the CDR3 is TGCGCCAGCAGCGACTACTCCTACGAGCAGTACTTC. Its protein is CASSDYSYEQYF.

This clonotype was counted many times. The chain links TRBV6-1 to TRBJ2-4, with 9 bases identical to TRBD1. Germline lookup yields CDR1 MNHNS and CDR2 SASEGT. V lost 6 bases, J lost 7 bases, and 4 bases stayed unmatched. The CDR3 totals 13 residues. CDR3 sequence: CASSLGQGNIQYF. The CDR3 coding sequence is TGTGCCAGCAGCCTAGGACAGGGGAACATTCAGTACTTC.

To note about this clonotype: A much more abundant neighbour one base away suggests this may be a read error. The chain joins TRBV7-7 to TRBJ2-2; D is unresolved. This CDR3 has 14 amino acids. Germline CDR1 SSHAT, CDR2 FNYEAQ (reference sequence). The CDR3 is CASSLGEISGELFF. For the CDR3, the DNA is TGTGCTAGCAGCTTAGGAGAGATCTCCGGGGAGCTGTTTTTT.

This clonotype was seen ten or more times. The rearrangement uses TRBV9 and TRBJ2-1, with D hard to call. This CDR3 has 13 residues. Per the germline V gene, CDR1 is SGDLS and CDR2 is YYNGEE. The V end was cut by 2 bases, the J end by 3 bases, with 6 bases between. This CDR3 is CASSVRFYNEQFF. The CDR3 nucleotides are TGTGCCAGCAGCGTTAGGTTCTACAATGAGCAGTTCTTC.

A few counts support this clonotype. The chain combines TRBV28 with TRBJ1-1, with D perhaps matching TRBD1 (6 bases). V was pared by 4 bases and J by 4 bases, with 10 bases between. Germline V gene sequence: CDR1 MDHEN, CDR2 SYDVKM. This CDR3 is built from 13 residues. In nucleotides, the CDR3 is TGTGCCAGCAGTTACGACAGGAGCACTGAAGCTTTCTTT. This codes for CASSYDRSTEAFF.

Only a few counts were recorded for this clonotype. The CDR3 loop is CASSLWVDSGETQYF. The CDR3 DNA is TGTGCCAGCAGTTTATGGGTTGACAGCGGGGAGACCCAGTACTTC. The V call is TRBV12-3 or TRBV12-4, the J call TRBJ2-5, with D possibly being TRBD2 (6 bases). Trimming took off 2 bases at V and 5 bases at J, with 15 bases between the two ends. The CDR3 loop spans 15 amino acids.

The chain carries TRBV29-1 and TRBJ2-3; D is possibly TRBD1 (7 bases). V lost 6 bases and J 2 bases, leaving 18 bases between the germline ends. The CDR3 length is 15 residues. Germline V gives CDR1 SQVTM, CDR2 ANQGSEA. The CDR3 region is CSVTSRGDATDTQYF. Here the CDR3 DNA reads TGCAGCGTAACATCCAGGGGGGACGCCACAGATACGCAGTATTTT.

The V and J genes are TRBV29-1 and TRBJ2-5; D is perhaps TRBD1 or TRBD2 (6 bases each). Germline values: CDR1 SQVTM, CDR2 ANQGSEA. V was trimmed by 2 bases and J by 2 bases, leaving 12 bases between them. The CDR3 runs to 14 residues. In nucleotides, the CDR3 is TGCAGCGTTGAAAGGGGGGAACAGCAAGAGACCCAGTACTTC. Protein sequence: CSVERGEQQETQYF.

In this sample, this clonotype turned up many times. J is TRBJ1-6 and V is TRBV20-1; tentatively, D is TRBD1 (5 bases). The CDR3 runs to 16 residues. Trimming left V 0 bases short and J 5 bases short, with 14 bases between. Germline loops: CDR1 DFQATT, CDR2 SNEGSKA (reference sequence). The CDR3 spells CSARDSAGTNNSPLHF. The CDR3 DNA reads as TGCAGTGCTAGAGATTCGGCAGGGACGAATAATTCACCCCTCCACTTT.

The chain links TRBV12-3 or TRBV12-4 to TRBJ2-1; maybe TRBD2 (6 bases). Trimming left V 7 bases short and J 3 bases short, with 16 bases between. The CDR3 runs to 15 residues. The CDR3 coding sequence is TGTGCCAGCACCTCGCGCCTAGCGTTCTACAATGAGCAGTTCTTC. Translated, it gives CASTSRLAFYNEQFF.

The chain employs TRBV3-1 and TRBJ2-1; 14 nucleotides match TRBD2. Germline V gene lookup returns CDR1 LGHDT and CDR2 YNNKEL (reference sequence). This CDR3 has 16 amino acids. V shed 6 bases, J shed 4 bases, and the junction held 5 bases outside the gene matches. CDR3 region: CASRPGTSGSYNEQFF. The CDR3 region has the DNA TGTGCCAGCAGGCCCGGGACTAGCGGGAGTTACAATGAGCAGTTCTTC.

The chain has TRBV29-1 and TRBJ2-7, with D uncertain. The CDR3 sequence is 11 residues long. CDR1 is SQVTM, CDR2 ANQGSEA, per germline. Trimming removed 4 bases at V and 0 bases at J, with 4 bases between. For the CDR3, the DNA is TGCAGCGTTGGGATCTCCTACGAGCAGTACTTC. It codes for CSVGISYEQYF.

This clonotype was observed a few times. This chain uses TRBV5-6 with TRBJ2-1, with 10 bases matching TRBD2. This CDR3 spans 17 amino acids. Trimming took 5 bases from V and 7 from J; bases not matched to a gene: 15. The germline gives CDR1 SGHDT, CDR2 YYEEEE. The CDR3 protein is CASSFGPSGRMGNEQFF. The CDR3 DNA reads as TGTGCCAGCAGTTTTGGCCCTAGCGGGAGAATGGGGAATGAGCAGTTCTTC.

J is TRBJ2-5 and V is TRBV12-3 or TRBV12-4; 9 bases are a match to TRBD1. The J segment lost 3 bases and the V segment lost 8 bases, leaving 4 bases of the junction unmatched. The CDR3 extends over 13 amino acids. Written as DNA, the CDR3 is TGTGCCAGCTTGAGGACAGGGGAAGAGACCCAGTACTTC. It encodes CASLRTGEETQYF.

J is TRBJ2-1 and V is TRBV7-8, with D possibly TRBD2 on 5 matching bases. Trimming took 5 bases from V and 0 from J, leaving 14 bases between them. This CDR3 region has 16 residues. Per germline, CDR1 SGHVS and CDR2 FQNEAQ. The CDR3 protein is CASSPYSRASYNEQFF. The CDR3, as DNA: TGTGCCAGCAGCCCCTACTCGCGGGCCTCCTACAATGAGCAGTTCTTC.

V is TRBV29-1 and J is TRBJ2-7, with 8 bases lining up with TRBD2. This CDR3 is built from 13 residues. Germline loops: CDR1 SQVTM, CDR2 ANQGSEA. V lost 6 bases, J lost 3 bases, and 7 bases stayed unmatched. The CDR3 region has the DNA TGCAGCGTCCCCGGGACTAGGGGCTACGAGCAGTACTTC. Translation gives CSVPGTRGYEQYF.

This clonotype was detected only a few times. This chain's CDR3 is CASSVVGDNEQFF. In DNA form, the CDR3 reads TGTGCCAGCAGCGTTGTGGGCGACAATGAGCAGTTCTTC. The chain links TRBV7-6 to TRBJ2-1, with D unresolved. Germline CDR1 and CDR2: SGHVS and FNYEAQ. The V end lost 5 bases, the J end lost 5 bases, and 10 bases lay between the germline ends. The CDR3 covers 13 residues.

Worth noting for this clonotype: One junction end does not reproduce the germline sequence, and a read error may be involved. This chain uses TRBV29-1 with TRBJ2-1; tentative D call: TRBD2 (5 bases). CDR1 SQVTM and CDR2 ANQGSEA come from the germline V gene. This CDR3 contains 14 residues. The CDR3 DNA reads TGCAGCGTTGAAGAGTGGGCTAGCAGATACAATGAGCAGTTC. This sequence encodes CSVEEWASRYNEQF.